This entry lists 25 T cell receptor beta chains sequenced from one sample in a study of blood T cell repertoires in COVID-19. Only in-frame clones appear in the TCRdb table, and some are missing; sequencing was by immunoSEQ multiplex PCR. The sample carries roughly 500,000 clones, 89% recorded once. The sequenced material came from peripheral blood. The receptors were gathered from a man aged 18 to 30 with COVID-19, enrolled during active disease.

The chain joins TRBV14 to TRBJ2-7, with 11 bases aligning to TRBD2. The CDR3 is 18 amino acids. Germline values: CDR1 SGHDN, CDR2 FVKESK. Losses at the gene ends were 4 bases for V and 0 bases for J; bases not matched to a gene: 11. The CDR3 is CASSLLFGTSGPSYEQYF. DNA for the CDR3: TGTGCCAGCAGCCTCCTCTTCGGGACTAGCGGCCCCTCCTACGAGCAGTACTTC.

This clone is a singleton in its sample. The gene calls are TRBV2 and TRBJ1-5; D not resolved. This CDR3 has 14 amino acids. V was shortened by 4 bases and J by 7 bases, with 14 bases between the two germline ends. Germline lookup yields CDR1 SNHLY and CDR2 FYNNEI. This CDR3 reads CASSVLPGWQPQHF. The CDR3 DNA reads TGTGCCAGCAGTGTTCTCCCGGGGTGGCAGCCCCAGCATTTT.

V usage is TRBV5-5 and J usage is TRBJ2-7; TRBD2 is a possible D gene (5 bases). Deletions cut 4 bases from V and 3 bases from J, with 14 bases between. Per germline, CDR1 SGHKS and CDR2 YYEKEE (reference sequence). The CDR3 is made up of 14 amino acids. The CDR3 DNA reads as TGTGCCAGCAGCCACCCGGGATCCTACTACGAGCAGTACTTC. It specifies CASSHPGSYYEQYF. Filled out from reference TRBV5-5 and TRBJ2-7, the complete variable domain reads DAGVTQSPTHLIKTRGQQVTLRCSPISGHKSVSWYQQVLGQGPQFIFQYYEKEERGRGNFPDRFSARQFPNYSSELNVNALLLGDSALYLCASSHPGSYYEQYFGPGTRLTVT.

The chain links TRBV5-1 to TRBJ1-6; no clear D. Per the germline V gene, CDR1 is SGHRS and CDR2 is YFSETQ. This CDR3 comprises 12 residues. Trimming left V 2 bases short and J 7 bases short, with 4 bases between. In DNA form, the CDR3 reads TGCGCCAGCAGCTTTGAGAATTCACCCCTCCACTTT. It encodes CASSFENSPLHF.

This clone has only a few counts. The CDR3 region has the DNA TGTGCCAGCAGCTTAACGACAGGGCCTAATTCACCCCTCCACTTT. It yields the protein CASSLTTGPNSPLHF. The rearrangement uses TRBV7-3 and TRBJ1-6, with 7 bases matching TRBD1. CDR3 size: 15 residues. Trimming removed 0 bases from V and 6 bases from J; junction bases left unmatched: 2. Germline V gene lookup returns CDR1 SGHTA and CDR2 FQGTGA.

The chain carries TRBV14 and TRBJ2-7; 10 bases agree with TRBD2. V lost 4 bases to trimming and J lost 12 bases; unmatched junction nucleotides: 12. The CDR3 totals 14 residues. Germline assignment: CDR1 SGHDN and CDR2 FVKESK. The CDR3 here is CASSPKGLAGERYF. The CDR3, as DNA: TGTGCCAGCAGCCCTAAGGGGCTAGCGGGAGAACGGTACTTC. Looking up the rest from reference TRBV14 and TRBJ2-7 gives the full variable domain: EAGVTQFPSHSVIEKGQTVTLRCDPISGHDNLYWYRRVMGKEIKFLLHFVKESKQDESGMPNNRFLAERTGGTYSTLKVQPAELEDSGVYFCASSPKGLAGERYFGPGTRLTVT.

The gene calls are TRBV2 and TRBJ2-3; TRBD2 aligns across 13 bases. Germline CDR1 and CDR2: SNHLY and FYNNEI. The CDR3 extends over 16 amino acids. V dropped 5 bases and J dropped 4; count of bases not matched to a gene: 6. The DNA for the CDR3 is TGTGCCAGCAGTCTCCGGACTAGCGGGAGCTCAGATACGCAGTATTTT. This gives the protein CASSLRTSGSSDTQYF.

The chain combines TRBV4-1 with TRBJ2-2, with 8 bases matching TRBD2. From germline, CDR1 is MGHRA and CDR2 YSYEKL. This CDR3 region has 17 residues. With V trimmed by 1 base and J by 8 bases, 12 bases remained unmatched. CDR3 region: CASSQVFSGGVGGELFF. CDR3 in DNA: TGCGCCAGCAGCCAAGTCTTCAGCGGGGGAGTAGGGGGGGAGCTGTTTTTT.

V is TRBV6-5 and J is TRBJ2-7, with 7 bases identical to TRBD2. The CDR3 runs to 14 residues. Germline loops: CDR1 MNHEY, CDR2 SVGAGI. V shed 7 bases, J shed 4 bases, and the junction held 10 bases outside the gene matches. The CDR3 DNA follows: TGTGCCAGCATAAAACGACTAGCCGTATACGAGCAGTACTTC. It specifies CASIKRLAVYEQYF.

The chain has TRBV9 and TRBJ2-5, with TRBD1 matching over 12 bases. From germline, CDR1 is SGDLS and CDR2 YYNGEE. The CDR3 loop spans 18 amino acids. The trim removed 3 bases at V and 5 bases at J, leaving 14 bases unmatched. The CDR3 loop reads CASSADPPGQGAWETQYF. CDR3 bases: TGTGCCAGCAGCGCTGACCCCCCGGGACAGGGGGCTTGGGAGACCCAGTACTTC.

This rearrangement joins TRBV5-1 to TRBJ2-2, with D possibly matching TRBD1 (5 bases). This CDR3 spans 14 amino acids. Trimming shortened V by 6 bases and J by 3 bases, and 12 bases separated the two germline ends. Germline CDR1 SGHRS, CDR2 YFSETQ. CDR3 sequence (DNA): TGCGCCAGCAACTTCAGGGTTGACACCGGGGAGCTGTTTTTT. It encodes CASNFRVDTGELFF.

This chain links TRBV15 with TRBJ2-7; TRBD2 might be the D (7 bases). V lost 3 bases and J 2 bases, leaving 14 bases between the germline ends. This CDR3 is built from 15 residues. Germline loops: CDR1 LNHNV, CDR2 YYDKDF (reference sequence). The CDR3 sequence is CATSSTRGATYEQYF. Here the CDR3 DNA reads TGTGCCACCAGCAGCACCCGGGGGGCCACCTACGAGCAGTACTTC.

This sequence joins TRBV5-5 and TRBJ1-6, with a tentative D call TRBD1 (5 bases). The CDR3 is made up of 14 amino acids. The V and J ends lost 4 bases and 6 bases respectively, with 11 bases between them. Per germline, CDR1 SGHKS and CDR2 YYEKEE (reference sequence). This CDR3 reads CASSLRGVNSPLHF. The CDR3, as DNA: TGTGCCAGCAGCCTTCGGGGGGTTAATTCACCCCTCCACTTT.

The chain has TRBV4-1 and TRBJ1-1; weak D call: TRBD1 (5 bases). The CDR3 length is 15 residues. Between the trimmed V and J ends, which lost 1 base and 6 bases, there was a span of 15 bases. Germline CDR1 MGHRA, CDR2 YSYEKL. The CDR3 here is CASSQGGQFDPEAFF. The CDR3 coding sequence is TGCGCCAGCAGCCAAGGGGGCCAGTTCGACCCTGAAGCTTTCTTT.

The chain combines TRBV5-8 with TRBJ1-3; 8 bases are shared with TRBD1. Looked up from germline, CDR1 is SGHTS and CDR2 is YDEGEE. With V trimmed by 1 base and J by 3 bases, 6 bases remained unmatched. The CDR3 has 16 amino acids. CDR3 protein: CASSLYAGGGGNTIYF. The CDR3 DNA sequence: TGTGCCAGCAGCTTGTACGCAGGGGGCGGTGGAAACACCATATATTTT.

This rearrangement joins TRBV5-6 to TRBJ1-5; the D is unclear. V was pared by 3 bases and J by 5 bases, with 6 bases between. This CDR3 region has 12 residues. Per germline, CDR1 SGHDT and CDR2 YYEEEE. CDR3 sequence (DNA): TGTGCCAGCAGCTCCCAATATCAGCCCCAGCATTTT. Residues: CASSSQYQPQHF. Complete variable domain (other parts from reference TRBV5-6 and TRBJ1-5): DAGVTQSPTHLIKTRGQQVTLRCSPKSGHDTVSWYQQALGQGPQFIFQYYEEEERQRGNFPDRFSGHQFPNYSSELNVNALLLGDSALYLCASSSQYQPQHFGDGTRLSIL.

The rearrangement joins TRBV19 to TRBJ2-5, with a possible D match to TRBD1 (6 bases). The V gene's germline CDR1 is LNHDA and CDR2 SQIVND (reference sequence). Trimming took 3 bases from V and 0 from J, leaving 14 bases between them. CDR3 length: 16 amino acids. CDR3 sequence: CASSMMAGANQETQYF. For the CDR3, the DNA is TGTGCCAGTAGTATGATGGCAGGGGCTAACCAAGAGACCCAGTACTTC.

This clone has just a few counts. The V and J genes are TRBV5-5 and TRBJ2-1, with D perhaps TRBD1 (5 bases). The germline V and J ends were trimmed by 2 bases and 2 bases, with 20 bases remaining between them. Germline CDR1 SGHKS, CDR2 YYEKEE (reference sequence). The CDR3 is 18 residues long. This CDR3 reads CASSFGTKTEKTYNEQFF. The CDR3 nucleotides are TGTGCCAGCAGCTTCGGAACCAAGACAGAAAAGACCTACAATGAGCAGTTCTTC.

V gene TRBV7-8 combines with J gene TRBJ2-3; D perhaps matches TRBD1 (5 bases). This CDR3 is 15 amino acids long. Germline V gives CDR1 SGHVS, CDR2 FQNEAQ. The ends were cut back, 3 bases at V and 4 bases at J, with 14 bases in the middle. In DNA, the CDR3 is TGTGCCAGCAGCTTGGAAGGGGCTTCGGCAGATACGCAGTATTTT. It is translated as CASSLEGASADTQYF.

This chain uses TRBV27 with TRBJ1-1, with D unresolved. The CDR3 spans 14 residues. In germline, CDR1 is MNHEY, CDR2 SMNVEV (reference sequence). V gave up 2 bases and J gave up 2 bases, with 9 bases separating them. CDR3 region: CASSLRGYNTEAFF. CDR3 bases: TGTGCCAGCAGTTTACGAGGGTATAACACTGAAGCTTTCTTT.

V gene TRBV21-1 combines with J gene TRBJ2-1; the D call TRBD2 from the table was never checked on the DNA. TRBV21-1 is tagged as a pseudogene. CDR3 length equals 18 residues. CDR3 in amino acids: CASSKSRVGGTSYNEQFF. The CDR3 DNA reads as TGTGCCAGCAGCAAGTCGAGAGTCGGCGGGACGTCCTACAATGAGCAGTTCTTC.

The rearrangement links TRBV7-3 to TRBJ2-2; 10 bases are shared with TRBD2. This CDR3 has 16 residues. V lost 5 bases and J lost 1; bases outside the gene matches: 4. Germline V CDR1 and CDR2: SGHTA, FQGTGA. The CDR3 bases are TGTGCCAGCAGCCCTCGGACTAGCGGGAACACCGGGGAGCTGTTTTTT. Residues: CASSPRTSGNTGELFF.

The rearrangement joins TRBV29-1 to TRBJ1-2; D not certain. The CDR3 sequence is 13 residues long. Trimming shortened V by 4 bases and J by 6 bases, and 15 bases separated the two germline ends. Germline lookup yields CDR1 SQVTM and CDR2 ANQGSEA. This CDR3 is CSVALRGLHGYTF. As DNA, the CDR3 is TGCAGCGTTGCTTTGCGGGGTCTCCATGGCTACACCTTC.

This clone was seen a single time. The chain links TRBV5-6 to TRBJ2-5, with D perhaps matching TRBD2 (5 bases). Per the germline V gene, CDR1 is SGHDT and CDR2 is YYEEEE. This CDR3 comprises 15 residues. V lost 6 bases and J lost 0, with 15 bases in between. The DNA for the CDR3 is TGTGCCAGCATAGCCCGGGATTTATACCAAGAGACCCAGTACTTC. Translating gives CASIARDLYQETQYF.

This clone has a single count. The chain employs TRBV5-6 and TRBJ1-2, with 8 bases that match TRBD1. CDR1 is SGHDT, CDR2 YYEEEE, per germline. This CDR3 has 14 residues. Trimming at V came to 5 bases and at J to 7 bases, leaving 10 bases not matched to a gene. Here the CDR3 reads CASRRTGNRVGYTF. CDR3 DNA sequence: TGTGCCAGCAGACGGACAGGGAATAGAGTTGGCTACACCTTC.